This T cell receptor (beta chain) was retrieved from a study of blood T cell repertoires in COVID-19. About the study: Nucleic acid was either cDNA or gDNA, and it came from T cells, B-cell-depleted T cells, or PBMCs.

The V end was cut by 2 bases, the J end by 5 bases, with 10 bases between. Germline CDR1 and CDR2: GTSNPN and SVGIG (reference sequence). This CDR3 has 13 residues. Generated by immunoSEQ multiplex PCR, the TCRdb table keeps only in-frame clones and is missing some. The sample has over 400,000 clones, approximately 88% seen once. Seattle patients were enrolled during active infection and followed longitudinally. The sample comprised peripheral blood. This sequence was found in a woman aged 45-60 years with COVID-19, enrolled during active disease. V and J are TRBV30 and TRBJ1-5; D is ambiguous. The CDR3 DNA reads as TGTGCCTGGAGTCGGGGAGGCGATCAGCCCCAGCATTTT. It yields the protein CAWSRGGDQPQHF.